This T cell receptor (beta chain) was identified during a study of multiple sclerosis patients with progressive multifocal leukoencephalopathy. V shed 8 bases and J 5 bases; nucleotides not matched to a gene: 4. The CDR3 totals 13 residues. Germline V gene sequence: CDR1 MNHNS, CDR2 SASEGT. This was a survey-level run. TCRdb's table, derived via immunoSEQ multiplex PCR, lists solely in-frame clones and lacks some. The data hold some 30,000 clones, with about 92% observed a single time. With respect to this clone: The antigen is undetermined.

The time point here: before natalizumab initiation. Before the first natalizumab infusion, T0 blood samples were taken. Overall study findings and caveats: PML-onset expanded TRB clones were detectable before and during natalizumab therapy.

The sequenced sample consisted of PBMCs. The sequence was obtained from a man aged 30-40 years with multiple sclerosis. The rearrangement uses TRBV6-1 and TRBJ2-3; 10 nucleotides line up with TRBD2. The CDR3 nucleotides are TGTGCCAGCCGGCGACTAGCGGGAGATACGCAGTATTTT. Encoded protein: CASRRLAGDTQYF.